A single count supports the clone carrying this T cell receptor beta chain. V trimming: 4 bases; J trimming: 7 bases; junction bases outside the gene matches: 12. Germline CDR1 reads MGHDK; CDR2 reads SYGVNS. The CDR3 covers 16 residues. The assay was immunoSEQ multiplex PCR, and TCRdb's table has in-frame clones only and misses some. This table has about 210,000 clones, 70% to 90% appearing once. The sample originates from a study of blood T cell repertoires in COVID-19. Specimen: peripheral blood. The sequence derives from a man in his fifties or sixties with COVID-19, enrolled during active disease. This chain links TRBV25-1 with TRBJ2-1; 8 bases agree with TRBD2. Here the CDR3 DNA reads TGTGCCAGCAGTGCTAGCGGGCCCGCCCGGGGGAATGAGCAGTTCTTC. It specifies CASSASGPARGNEQFF.